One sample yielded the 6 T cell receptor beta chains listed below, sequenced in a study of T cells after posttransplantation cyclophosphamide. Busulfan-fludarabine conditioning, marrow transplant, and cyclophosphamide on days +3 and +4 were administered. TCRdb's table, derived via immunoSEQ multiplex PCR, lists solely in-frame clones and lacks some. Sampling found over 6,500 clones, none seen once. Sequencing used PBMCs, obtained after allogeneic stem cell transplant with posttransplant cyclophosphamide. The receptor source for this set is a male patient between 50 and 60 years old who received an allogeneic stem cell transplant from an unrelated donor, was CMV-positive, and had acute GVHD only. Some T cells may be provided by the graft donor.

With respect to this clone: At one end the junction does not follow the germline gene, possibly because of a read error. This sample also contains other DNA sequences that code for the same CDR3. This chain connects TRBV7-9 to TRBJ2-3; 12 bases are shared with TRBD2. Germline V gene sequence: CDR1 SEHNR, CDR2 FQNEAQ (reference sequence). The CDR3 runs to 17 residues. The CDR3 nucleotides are TGTGCCAGCAGCTTTACCCGACTAGCGGGAGCCACAGACACGCAGTATTTT. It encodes CASSFTRLAGATDTQYF.

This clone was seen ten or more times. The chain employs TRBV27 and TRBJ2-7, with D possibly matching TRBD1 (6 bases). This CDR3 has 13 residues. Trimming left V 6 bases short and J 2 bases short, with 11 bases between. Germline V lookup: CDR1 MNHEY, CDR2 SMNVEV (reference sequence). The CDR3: CASSGTTTYEQYF. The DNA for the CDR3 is TGTGCCAGCAGCGGGACAACTACCTACGAGCAGTACTTC.

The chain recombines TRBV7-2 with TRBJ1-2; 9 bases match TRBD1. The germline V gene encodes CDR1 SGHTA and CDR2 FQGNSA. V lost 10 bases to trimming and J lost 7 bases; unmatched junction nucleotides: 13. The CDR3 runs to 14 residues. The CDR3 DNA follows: TGTGCCACCTCCCTCGGAGGGGACAGGGTTGGCTACACCTTC. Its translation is CATSLGGDRVGYTF. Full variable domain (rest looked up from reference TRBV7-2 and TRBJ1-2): GAGVSQSPSNKVTEKGKDVELRCDPISGHTALYWYRQSLGQGLEFLIYFQGNSAPDKSGLPSDRFSAERTGGSVSTLTIQRTQQEDSAVYLCATSLGGDRVGYTFGSGTRLTVV.

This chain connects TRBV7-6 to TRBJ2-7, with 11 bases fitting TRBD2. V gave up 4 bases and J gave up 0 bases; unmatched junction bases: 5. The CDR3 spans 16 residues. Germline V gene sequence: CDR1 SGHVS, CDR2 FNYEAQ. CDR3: CASSSTGTSGSYEQYF. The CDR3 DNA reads TGTGCCAGCAGCTCTACCGGGACTAGCGGCTCCTACGAGCAGTACTTC. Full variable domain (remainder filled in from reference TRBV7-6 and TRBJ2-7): GAGVSQSPRYKVTKRGQDVALRCDPISGHVSLYWYRQALGQGPEFLTYFNYEAQQDKSGLPNDRFSAERPEGSISTLTIQRTEQRDSAMYRCASSSTGTSGSYEQYFGPGTRLTVT.

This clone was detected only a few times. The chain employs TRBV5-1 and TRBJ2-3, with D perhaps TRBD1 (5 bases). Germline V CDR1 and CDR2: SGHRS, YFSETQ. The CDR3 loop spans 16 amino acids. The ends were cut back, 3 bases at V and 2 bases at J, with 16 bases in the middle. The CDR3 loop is CASSSPNLGHTDTQYF. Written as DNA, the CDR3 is TGCGCCAGCAGCTCCCCCAACCTGGGGCACACAGATACGCAGTATTTT. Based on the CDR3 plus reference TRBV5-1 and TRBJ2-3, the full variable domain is KAGVTQTPRYLIKTRGQQVTLSCSPISGHRSVSWYQQTPGQGLQFLFEYFSETQRNKGNFPGRFSGRQFSNSRSEMNVSTLELGDSALYLCASSSPNLGHTDTQYFGPGTRLTVL.

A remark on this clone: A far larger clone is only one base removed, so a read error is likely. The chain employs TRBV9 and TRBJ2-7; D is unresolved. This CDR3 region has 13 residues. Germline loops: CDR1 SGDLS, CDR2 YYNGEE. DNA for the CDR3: TGTGCCAGCAGCCCGTCAGTGTCCTGCGAGCAGTACTTC. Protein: CASSPSVSCEQYF. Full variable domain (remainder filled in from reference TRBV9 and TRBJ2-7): DSGVTQTPKHLITATGQRVTLRCSPRSGDLSVYWYQQSLDQGLQFLIQYYNGEERAKGNILERFSAQQFPDLHSELNLSSLELGDSALYFCASSPSVSCEQYFGPGTRLTVT.